These 30 T cell receptor beta chains originate from one sample sequenced in a study of T cells after yellow fever vaccination. Using its own MiXCR run on the 5' RACE reads, TCRdb lists one record per CDR3 protein. The table lists 500,000 to 650,000 distinct CDR3 sequences, around an eighth of them singletons. This material consisted of PBMCs, taken on the day of the yellow fever booster vaccination. These receptors were taken from a man aged 25-40 years who received the YFV17D yellow fever vaccine.

This clonotype showed up just a few times. At one boundary the junction diverges from the germline segment, which might be a read error. This chain joins TRBV5-1 and TRBJ2-3; maybe TRBD1 (6 bases). Germline V gene sequence: CDR1 SGHRS, CDR2 YFSETQ. The CDR3 has 14 amino acids. The CDR3 protein is CASSLAGRGDTQYF. DNA of the CDR3: TGCGCCAGCAGCTTGGCGGGCAGGGGCGATACACAGTATTTT.

The chain is built from TRBV10-1 and TRBJ2-7; D is possibly TRBD2 (6 bases). This CDR3 is built from 13 residues. Trimming stripped 6 bases from V and 6 bases from J, with 15 bases between. Germline V gene lookup returns CDR1 WNHNN and CDR2 SYGVQD (reference sequence). DNA of the CDR3: TGCGCCAGCAGCTCGGCGGGGCAAGGCGAGCAGTACTTC. This encodes CASSSAGQGEQYF.

This clonotype has just a few counts. CDR3 in DNA: TGTGCCAGCAGCCAACAGGGGCTTGTTTTAGAGACCCAGTACTTC. Amino acids: CASSQQGLVLETQYF. The chain uses TRBV14 and TRBJ2-5; tentatively, D is TRBD1 (6 bases). V lost 2 bases and J lost 4, with 14 bases in between. From germline, CDR1 is SGHDN and CDR2 FVKESK. The CDR3 is 15 residues long.

The gene calls are TRBV11-3 and TRBJ2-5; D is uncertain. The CDR3 covers 13 residues. Germline V gene data show CDR1 as SGHNT and CDR2 as YENEEA. The V gene lost 0 bases and the J gene lost 5 bases, with 7 bases spanning the gap. In DNA, the CDR3 is TGTGCCAGCAGCTTAGAGGGTACGGAGACCCAGTACTTC. Its protein is CASSLEGTETQYF.

This rearrangement joins TRBV7-9 to TRBJ1-3, with D possibly matching TRBD1 (5 bases). CDR3 size: 17 residues. Trimming stripped 5 bases from V and 4 bases from J, with 21 bases between. Germline loops: CDR1 SEHNR, CDR2 FQNEAQ (reference sequence). The CDR3 is CASSNFRSGTPGNTIYF. CDR3 in DNA: TGTGCCAGCAGCAACTTTCGTTCCGGGACTCCAGGAAACACCATATATTTT.

This clonotype was counted many times. The chain uses TRBV12-3 or TRBV12-4 and TRBJ2-1; 9 bases agree with TRBD2. The CDR3 consists of 16 residues. Germline trimming cut 10 bases from V and 8 bases from J; bases unmatched to any gene: 18. The CDR3 region is CATTLGISGSGDEQFF. Written as DNA, the CDR3 is TGTGCCACCACCTTGGGTATTAGCGGGAGTGGTGATGAGCAGTTCTTC.

This clonotype was seen a handful of times. The V call is TRBV7-6, the J call TRBJ2-3; D gene ambiguous. Germline loops: CDR1 SGHVS, CDR2 FNYEAQ. This CDR3 has 15 residues. V lost 5 bases to trimming and J lost 0 bases, with 12 bases between them. CDR3 bases: TGTGCCAGCAGCATACGAGGACGGAGCACAGATACGCAGTATTTT. As protein: CASSIRGRSTDTQYF.

This chain joins TRBV10-3 and TRBJ2-7, with 10 positions matching TRBD2. CDR3 length: 13 residues. Unmatched junction bases numbered 3, after V lost 8 bases and J lost 2 bases. The germline V gene encodes CDR1 ENHRY and CDR2 SYGVKD. CDR3 sequence (DNA): TGTGCCATCGGCCTAGCGGGAGCCTACGAGCAGTACTTC. Protein product: CAIGLAGAYEQYF.

The chain couples TRBV7-9 to TRBJ2-7; D unclear. V was clipped by 5 bases and J by 2 bases, with 13 bases between them. The CDR3 totals 14 residues. Germline V gene sequence: CDR1 SEHNR, CDR2 FQNEAQ (reference sequence). CDR3 residues: CASSDNPQTYEQYF. CDR3 sequence (DNA): TGTGCCAGCAGCGATAATCCCCAGACCTACGAGCAGTACTTC. Full variable domain (outside the CDR3, taken from reference TRBV7-9 and TRBJ2-7): DTGVSQNPRHKITKRGQNVTFRCDPISEHNRLYWYRQTLGQGPEFLTYFQNEAQLEKSRLLSDRFSAERPKGSFSTLEIQRTEQGDSAMYLCASSDNPQTYEQYFGPGTRLTVT.

The chain combines TRBV15 with TRBJ2-2; perhaps TRBD2 as D (6 bases). The CDR3 extends over 17 amino acids. Trimming removed 0 bases at V and 5 bases at J, with 16 bases between. Germline-derived CDR1 and CDR2 are LNHNV and YYDKDF (reference sequence). CDR3 in DNA: TGTGCCACCAGCAGAGATGTCCCACAGGCGGGGACCGGGGAGCTGTTTTTT. Protein: CATSRDVPQAGTGELFF.

V usage is TRBV18 and J usage is TRBJ2-7, with 7 nucleotides matching TRBD2. V was clipped by 3 bases and J by 7 bases; unmatched bases: 9. CDR1 KGHSH and CDR2 LQKENI come from the germline V gene. The CDR3 is made up of 14 amino acids. In DNA form, the CDR3 reads TGTGCCAGCTCACCTACACTAGCGACTCCGGAGCAGTACTTC. Translated, it gives CASSPTLATPEQYF.

J is TRBJ2-7 and V is TRBV20-1; 7 bases are a match to TRBD1. Germline lookup yields CDR1 DFQATT and CDR2 SNEGSKA (reference sequence). This CDR3 is built from 15 residues. Germline trimming cut 0 bases from V and 0 bases from J; bases unmatched to any gene: 5. CDR3 sequence reads: CSARDVGTVSYEQYF. The CDR3 nucleotides read TGCAGTGCTAGAGATGTAGGGACAGTCTCCTACGAGCAGTACTTC.

The chain links TRBV12-3 or TRBV12-4 to TRBJ2-1; possible D gene TRBD1, 5 bases. This CDR3 comprises 14 residues. With 3 bases removed from V and 8 bases from J, the gap between germline ends came to 14 bases. The DNA for the CDR3 is TGTGCCAGCAGTTTCATGGGGCTAGGGTATGAGCAGTTCTTC. Its translation: CASSFMGLGYEQFF.

Of note for this clonotype: One end of the junction does not line up with germline, which may come from a read error. The rearrangement uses TRBV4-2 and TRBJ2-7; 9 bases match TRBD2. The CDR3 runs 15 residues. Germline assignment: CDR1 LGHNA and CDR2 YNFKEQ. The CDR3 sequence: CASGQNSGSSYEQYF. The CDR3, as DNA: TGTGCCAGCGGCCAAAATAGCGGGAGCTCCTACGAGCAGTACTTC.

The genes are TRBV6-5 and TRBJ2-1, with D perhaps TRBD1 or TRBD2 (6 bases each). V shed 0 bases and J shed 9 bases, with 12 bases lying between them. This CDR3 has 14 residues. CDR1 MNHEY and CDR2 SVGAGI come from the germline V gene. In nucleotides, the CDR3 is TGTGCCAGCAGTTACTCGAGGGGGGCGGGTGAGCAGTTCTTC. It encodes CASSYSRGAGEQFF.

This clonotype was found many times. The chain couples TRBV14 to TRBJ2-1, with TRBD2 as a possible D gene (5 bases). The length of the CDR3 is 11 residues. CDR1 and CDR2 (germline): SGHDN, FVKESK. V was cut by 3 bases and J by 12 bases, with 9 bases left in between. Here the CDR3 reads CASSHGLLQFF. The CDR3 DNA sequence: TGTGCCAGCAGCCACGGACTGTTGCAGTTCTTC.

This clonotype occurred many times. The chain uses TRBV29-1 and TRBJ2-3; TRBD2 agrees at 9 bases. V shed 7 bases, J shed 0 bases, and the junction held 5 bases outside the gene matches. The CDR3 is 14 amino acids. CDR1 and CDR2 (germline): SQVTM, ANQGSEA. CDR3 nucleotide sequence: TGCAGCGGGTTAACTAGCGGGAGCACAGATACGCAGTATTTT. Its protein is CSGLTSGSTDTQYF.

The chain combines TRBV20-1 with TRBJ2-7, with 9 bases fitting TRBD2. The CDR3 is 14 residues long. The germline CDR1 and CDR2 sequences are DFQATT and SNEGSKA (reference sequence). The DNA of the CDR3 is TGCAGCGCCAGCCCTAGCGGGAAGATGTACGAGCAGTACTTC. It is translated as CSASPSGKMYEQYF.

This clonotype was counted at least ten times. The genes are TRBV20-1 and TRBJ2-5; D is unclear. The V end was cut by 6 bases, the J end by 5 bases, with 13 bases between. Germline V gene data show CDR1 as DFQATT and CDR2 as SNEGSKA (reference sequence). This CDR3 comprises 12 residues. As DNA, the CDR3 is TGCAGTGCCCCCAGTGATGGGGAGACCCAGTACTTC. As protein: CSAPSDGETQYF.

The sample holds a few counts of this clonotype. V is TRBV28 and J is TRBJ2-1; possibly TRBD2 for D (6 bases). V dropped 8 bases and J dropped 5 bases, with 19 bases sitting between them. The CDR3 runs 15 residues. Germline-derived CDR1 and CDR2 are MDHEN and SYDVKM. CDR3 coding DNA: TGTGCCAGCCAGAGTCGGCGGGACCCTCACAATGAGCAGTTCTTC. It specifies CASQSRRDPHNEQFF.

This clonotype occurred many times. V and J are TRBV2 and TRBJ2-7, with D possibly being TRBD2 (6 bases). There are 18 residues in the CDR3. V was trimmed by 5 bases and J by 0 bases, leaving 23 bases between them. CDR1 and CDR2 from the germline V gene are SNHLY and FYNNEI. CDR3 region: CASSYTLGGQTFSYEQYF. Here the CDR3 DNA reads TGTGCCAGCAGTTACACCTTGGGAGGACAAACTTTCTCCTACGAGCAGTACTTC.

This clonotype was observed many times. This sequence joins TRBV20-1 and TRBJ2-3, with D perhaps TRBD2 (6 bases). The CDR3 sequence is 14 residues long. Trimming shortened V by 3 bases and J by 0 bases, and 10 bases separated the two germline ends. In germline, CDR1 is DFQATT, CDR2 SNEGSKA (reference sequence). CDR3 DNA sequence: TGCAGTGCTAGTGACCGGGGGAGCACAGATACGCAGTATTTT. Amino acid sequence: CSASDRGSTDTQYF.

J is TRBJ2-1 and V is TRBV30, with 9 bases that match TRBD1. Unmatched junction bases numbered 6, after V lost 4 bases and J lost 8 bases. The CDR3 runs to 13 residues. CDR1 is GTSNPN, CDR2 SVGIG, per germline (reference sequence). As DNA, the CDR3 is TGTGCCTGGAACCACAGGGGGCATGATGAGCAGTTCTTC. The encoded protein is CAWNHRGHDEQFF.

This clonotype has more than one count but fewer than ten. J is TRBJ2-1 and V is TRBV19, with TRBD2 matching over 10 bases. The length of the CDR3 is 15 residues. V was pared by 6 bases and J by 7 bases, with 9 bases of the junction left unmatched. Germline lookup yields CDR1 LNHDA and CDR2 SQIVND (reference sequence). The CDR3 coding sequence is TGTGCCAGTAGGCAAGGACTAGCGGCTTTTAATGAGCAGTTCTTC. Amino acid sequence: CASRQGLAAFNEQFF.

At least ten counts were recorded for this clonotype. The V call is TRBV27, the J call TRBJ2-2, with 7 bases that match TRBD1. There are 16 residues in the CDR3. The germline V gene has CDR1 MNHEY and CDR2 SMNVEV (reference sequence). J was trimmed by 8 bases and V by 5 bases; bases with no gene match: 14. The CDR3 spells CASSPRQGNFPGELFF. DNA for the CDR3: TGTGCCAGCAGTCCCCGACAGGGAAACTTTCCGGGGGAGCTGTTTTTT.

The V gene is TRBV29-1, the J gene TRBJ2-7; TRBD1 matches 9 bases. V lost 7 bases to trimming and J lost 6 bases; unmatched junction nucleotides: 7. The CDR3 sequence is 12 residues long. Germline V CDR1 and CDR2: SQVTM, ANQGSEA. This CDR3 is CSGGQGRREQYF. For the CDR3, the DNA is TGCAGCGGCGGACAGGGGAGGCGCGAGCAGTACTTC.

The V gene is TRBV5-5, the J gene TRBJ2-1, with D unresolved. The CDR3 is 11 amino acids. V was shortened by 4 bases and J by 7 bases, with 6 bases between the two germline ends. Germline CDR1 SGHKS, CDR2 YYEKEE (reference sequence). The CDR3, as DNA: TGTGCCAGCAGCGTCCGTAATGAGCAGTTCTTC. It encodes CASSVRNEQFF.

This clonotype appeared a few times. This chain links TRBV7-9 with TRBJ2-1; 10 bases map to TRBD2. The germline V gene has CDR1 SEHNR and CDR2 FQNEAQ (reference sequence). The V gene end was trimmed by 5 bases and the J gene end by 7 bases; junction bases not matched to a gene: 14. CDR3 size: 17 residues. The CDR3 sequence: CASSPPGTPGLANEQFF. The CDR3 DNA sequence: TGTGCCAGCAGCCCCCCTGGTACCCCGGGACTAGCGAATGAGCAGTTCTTC.

This clonotype turned up a few times. The V and J genes are TRBV29-1 and TRBJ2-7, with no clear D. The CDR3 is 13 amino acids. Trimming took off 4 bases at V and 2 bases at J, with 12 bases between the two ends. Per the germline V gene, CDR1 is SQVTM and CDR2 is ANQGSEA. CDR3 sequence (DNA): TGCAGCGTTGTCCCTACGAGCACCTACGAGCAGTACTTC. Translation: CSVVPTSTYEQYF.

The chain couples TRBV7-2 to TRBJ2-5, with D uncertain. There are 14 residues in the CDR3. The germline V gene has CDR1 SGHTA and CDR2 FQGNSA. The V gene lost 6 bases and the J gene lost 5 bases, with 16 bases spanning the gap. CDR3 coding DNA: TGTGCCAGCAGACCGATTACGGTCGGTGAGACCCAGTACTTC. Residues: CASRPITVGETQYF.